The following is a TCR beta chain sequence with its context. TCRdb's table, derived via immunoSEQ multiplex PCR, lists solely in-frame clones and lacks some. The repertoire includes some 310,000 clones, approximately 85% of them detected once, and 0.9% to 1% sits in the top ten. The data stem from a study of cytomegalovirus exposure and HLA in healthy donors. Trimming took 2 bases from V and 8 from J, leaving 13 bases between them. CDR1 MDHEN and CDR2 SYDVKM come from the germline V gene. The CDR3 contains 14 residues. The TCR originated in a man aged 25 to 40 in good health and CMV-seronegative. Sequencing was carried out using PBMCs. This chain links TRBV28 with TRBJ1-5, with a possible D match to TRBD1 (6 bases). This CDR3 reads CASSLIGQLKPQHF. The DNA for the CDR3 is TGTGCCAGCAGTTTAATAGGACAGCTGAAGCCCCAGCATTTT.